The 5 T cell receptor beta chains listed next were all sequenced from one sample in a study of blood T cell repertoires in COVID-19. Only in-frame clones appear in the TCRdb table, and some are missing; sequencing was by immunoSEQ multiplex PCR. The sample lists over 100,000 clones, roughly 84% occurring once. Sequencing input: peripheral blood. All receptors derive from a human donor in a cohort sampled during active COVID-19.

V is TRBV2 and J is TRBJ1-2; 9 bases agree with TRBD1. The CDR3 loop spans 14 amino acids. J lost 3 bases, V lost 9 bases, and 8 bases had no gene match. Germline CDR1 SNHLY, CDR2 FYNNEI. CDR3 region: CARAPGQGDYGYTF. In DNA form, the CDR3 reads TGTGCCAGGGCCCCGGGACAGGGAGACTATGGCTACACCTTC.

The V gene is TRBV3-1 (or the pseudogene TRBV3-2), the J gene TRBJ1-1; a weak D match, TRBD1 (5 bases). This CDR3 has 14 residues. V shed 5 bases and J shed 1 base, with 11 bases lying between them. CDR1 and CDR2 from the germline V gene are LGHDT and YNNKEL (reference sequence). The CDR3 coding sequence is TGTGCCAGCAGCACCACAGGATCGAACACTGAAGCTTTCTTT. This sequence encodes CASSTTGSNTEAFF.

This chain connects TRBV20-1 to TRBJ1-5; D may be TRBD1 (6 bases). The CDR3 is 15 amino acids. Trimming pared 3 bases from V and 0 bases from J, leaving 12 bases between. CDR1 DFQATT and CDR2 SNEGSKA come from the germline V gene (reference sequence). The CDR3 sequence is CSASMGGGSNQPQHF. The DNA for the CDR3 is TGCAGTGCTAGTATGGGAGGGGGTAGCAATCAGCCCCAGCATTTT.

Only a few counts were recorded for this clone. The chain is built from TRBV7-9 and TRBJ2-7; possible D gene TRBD2, 5 bases. Trimming took 5 bases from V and 6 from J, leaving 8 bases between them. This CDR3 region has 11 residues. Germline CDR1 SEHNR, CDR2 FQNEAQ (reference sequence). The DNA for the CDR3 is TGTGCCAGCAGCCTTCGGGGCGAGCAGTACTTC. Its protein is CASSLRGEQYF.

J is TRBJ1-4 and V is TRBV27; D is uncertain. Looked up from germline, CDR1 is MNHEY and CDR2 is SMNVEV (reference sequence). V dropped 0 bases and J dropped 4 bases, with 9 bases sitting between them. This CDR3 has 15 amino acids. As DNA, the CDR3 is TGTGCCAGCAGTTTATCCGCCAGAATTAATGAAAAACTGTTTTTT. Translating gives CASSLSARINEKLFF.